What follows is one T cell receptor (beta chain) and its context. Its binding antigen is unknown. The sample holds no much larger clone one base away, and base qualities are not on file. The library was obtained by the immunoSEQ multiplex PCR assay. Imported from immuneACCESS, the table was reduced by TCRdb to in-frame sequences with V and J called. These copies leave out some clones; in studies compared against another copy, an unresolved V gene accounts for under half, and the cause of the remainder is not known. This sample comprises about 93,000 clones, 80% to 95% of them detected only once. The ten top clones hold 2% to 2.5% of the sample. The entry originates in a study of T cell changes during pregnancy in multiple sclerosis (dated by TCRdb to the late 2010s). Describing the broader study: Changes in the T cell repertoire over the course of pregnancy were examined in this study in women with multiple sclerosis.

V is pared back by 5 bases and J by 2 bases, with 16 bases lying between the germline termini. Via the germline V gene, CDR1 is MNHEY and CDR2 SVGAGI. The CDR3 goes from the cysteine to the phenylalanine over 15 residues. Of all the DNA, just the CDR3 is kept, 45 bases in frame from base 1. The chain uses TRBV6-5 and TRBJ2-7; the D gene is possibly TRBD1, with 6 bases matching. This clonotype was obtained from a female donor with multiple sclerosis, enrolled in a pregnancy study. The sample was peripheral blood, taken after pregnancy. CDR3 protein: CASSQYREMAYEQYF. The DNA sequence follows: TGTGCCAGCAGTCAATACAGGGAAATGGCCTACGAGCAGTACTTC.